Each of the 3 T cell receptor beta chains below was sequenced from the same sample in a study of CD8+CD57+ T cells in acquired aplastic anemia. The authors sequenced patients whose flow cytometry had shown CD8+CD57+ cell expansion. The study profiled TCR beta VDJ and CDR3 using genomic DNA as template. TCRdb reprocessed the reads via MiXCR and lists one record per CDR3 protein. The sample has under 200,000 distinct CDR3 sequences; 70% to 75% are singletons. Sequencing was carried out using sorted CD4+, CD8+, or CD8+CD57+ T cells (not recorded which) from PBMCs. The receptors derive from a human donor with aplastic anemia.

There are many counts of this clonotype. The chain uses TRBV20-1 and TRBJ1-3; D is perhaps TRBD1 (5 bases). The CDR3 covers 17 residues. V was pared by 6 bases and J by 0 bases, with 21 bases between. The germline V gene has CDR1 DFQATT and CDR2 SNEGSKA (reference sequence). This chain's CDR3 is CSAPGLPGASSGNTIYF. In nucleotides, the CDR3 is TGCAGTGCGCCCGGTCTCCCCGGGGCGAGCTCTGGAAACACCATATATTTT.

This clonotype was observed many times. The V gene is TRBV7-9, the J gene TRBJ1-2, with TRBD1 matching over 9 bases. In germline, CDR1 is SEHNR, CDR2 FQNEAQ (reference sequence). The CDR3 runs 15 residues. Trimming removed 1 base from V and 3 bases from J; junction bases left unmatched: 3. CDR3 protein: CASSLGGQGHYGYTF. In nucleotides, the CDR3 is TGTGCCAGCAGCTTAGGGGGACAGGGTCACTATGGCTACACCTTC.

This clonotype occurred a few times. The CDR3 loop is CATSDSRLAGDNEQFF. The CDR3, as DNA: TGTGCCACCAGTGATTCCCGACTAGCGGGCGACAATGAGCAGTTCTTC. This rearrangement joins TRBV24-1 to TRBJ2-1, with 10 bases lining up with TRBD2. This CDR3 comprises 16 residues. Per germline, CDR1 KGHDR and CDR2 SFDVKD. Losses at the gene ends were 2 bases for V and 5 bases for J; bases not matched to a gene: 5.